Shown below are 3 T cell receptor beta chains from a single sample sequenced in a study of blood T cell repertoires in COVID-19. Sequencing used immunoSEQ multiplex PCR; TCRdb keeps in-frame clones, though not all of them. Of 200,000 to 250,000 clones listed, 70% to 90% were seen once; the top ten hold around a tenth. The material sequenced was PBMCs or T cells enriched from blood (not recorded which). These TCRs come from a man in his forties who had recovered from COVID-19.

This clone was observed a few times. CDR3 sequence: CARTVTMNTEAFF. The CDR3 nucleotides read TGTGCCAGGACAGTTACTATGAACACTGAAGCTTTCTTT. The V call is TRBV30, the J call TRBJ1-1; possibly TRBD1 for D (6 bases). This CDR3 has 13 residues. Trimming removed 8 bases from V and 0 bases from J, with 13 bases in between. The germline gives CDR1 GTSNPN, CDR2 SVGIG (reference sequence).

As DNA, the CDR3 is TGTGCCAGCAGCTTGTTTTTGAGGGCTGAAGCTTTCTTT. Translation: CASSLFLRAEAFF. The chain joins TRBV5-6 to TRBJ1-1; D gene unclear. Germline V gives CDR1 SGHDT, CDR2 YYEEEE. Trimming left V 1 base short and J 6 bases short, with 10 bases between. The CDR3 runs to 13 residues.

This chain links TRBV30 with TRBJ1-5, with D hard to call. The CDR3 length is 19 residues. Germline V lookup: CDR1 GTSNPN, CDR2 SVGIG (reference sequence). V was pared by 0 bases and J by 1 base, with 22 bases between. As DNA, the CDR3 is TGTGCCTGGAGTGTACGGCGGGGAGGCGTGAATGTGAGCAATCAGCCCCAGCATTTT. Translated: CAWSVRRGGVNVSNQPQHF.